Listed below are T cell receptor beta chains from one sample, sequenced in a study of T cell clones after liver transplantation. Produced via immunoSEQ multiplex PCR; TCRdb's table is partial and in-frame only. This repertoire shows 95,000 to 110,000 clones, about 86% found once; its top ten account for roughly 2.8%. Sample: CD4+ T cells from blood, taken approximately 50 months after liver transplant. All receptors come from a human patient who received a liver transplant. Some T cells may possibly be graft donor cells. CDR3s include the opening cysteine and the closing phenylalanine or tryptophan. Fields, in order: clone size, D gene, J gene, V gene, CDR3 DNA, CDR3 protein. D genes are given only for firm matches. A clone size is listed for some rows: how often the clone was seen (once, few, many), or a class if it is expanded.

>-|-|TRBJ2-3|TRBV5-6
TGTGCCAGCAGCTTGGTCAGCGGAGAAGGTACAAGCACAGATACGCAGTATTTT
CASSLVSGEGTSTDTQYF
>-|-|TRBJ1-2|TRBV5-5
TGTGCCAGCACTAAAAGAGGGACGTTGGGCTATGGCTACACCTTC
CASTKRGTLGYGYTF
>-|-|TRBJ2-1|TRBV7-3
TGTGCCAGCAGCTTATCAGGGCTCGAGCAGTTCTTC
CASSLSGLEQFF
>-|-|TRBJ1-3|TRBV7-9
TGTGCCAGCAGCCCAGGGATCTCTGGAAACACCATATATTTT
CASSPGISGNTIYF
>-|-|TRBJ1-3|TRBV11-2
TGTGCCAGCAGCTTACCGGGAGCAGGAAACACCATATATTTT
CASSLPGAGNTIYF
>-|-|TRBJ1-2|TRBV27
TGTGCCAGCAGTTTAGCGAGCAGCGGCTATGGCTACACCTTC
CASSLASSGYGYTF
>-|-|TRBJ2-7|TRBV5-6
TGTGCCAGCAGCTTGGTGGGGGACCACGACTACGAGCAGTACTTC
CASSLVGDHDYEQYF
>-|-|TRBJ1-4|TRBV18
TGTGCCAGCTCACCACTGAGCCGCTCTAATGAAAAACTGTTTTTT
CASSPLSRSNEKLFF
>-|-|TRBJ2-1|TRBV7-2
TGTGCCAGCAGAGGAGGACAACCTTTATACAATGAGCAGTTCTTC
CASRGGQPLYNEQFF
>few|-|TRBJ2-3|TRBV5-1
TGCGCCAGCAGAGGGTTCGGAGATACGCAGTATTTT
CASRGFGDTQYF
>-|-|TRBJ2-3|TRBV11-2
TGTGCCAGCAGCTTAGGCGGGACCACAGATACGCAGTATTTT
CASSLGGTTDTQYF
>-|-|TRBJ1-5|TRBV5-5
TGTGCCAGCAGCTTCGACAGTTATAGCAATCAGCCCCAGCATTTT
CASSFDSYSNQPQHF
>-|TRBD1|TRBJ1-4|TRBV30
TGTGCCTGGAGTGAAGGGGGACAGGGGGTCGAACTGTTTTTT
CAWSEGGQGVELFF
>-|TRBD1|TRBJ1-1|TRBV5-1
TGCGCCAGCAGCTTGGGACAGGGGATTGGAAACACTGAAGCTTTCTTT
CASSLGQGIGNTEAFF
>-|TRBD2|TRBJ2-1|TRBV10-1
TGCGCCAGCAGTGAGTCGGCGGGAGCCCCTTATGAGCAGTTCTTC
CASSESAGAPYEQFF
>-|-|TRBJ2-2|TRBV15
TGTGCCACCAGCAAAGCCTTTAGGGGAACCGGGGAGCTGTTTTTT
CATSKAFRGTGELFF
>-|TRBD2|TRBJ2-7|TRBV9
TGTGCCAGTACAAAACAAGCGGGAGCTAGCGCCTACGAGCAGTACTTC
CASTKQAGASAYEQYF
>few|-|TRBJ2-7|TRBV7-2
TGTGCCAGCAGCTCGAGGGGGGAGGTTTCCTACGAGCAGTACTTC
CASSSRGEVSYEQYF
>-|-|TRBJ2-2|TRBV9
TGTGCCAGCAGCGACCCCTCTGGCGGTACGATGCACACCGGGGAGCTGTTTTTT
CASSDPSGGTMHTGELFF
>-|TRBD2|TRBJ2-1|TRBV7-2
TGTGCCAGCAGACATAGCGGGGGACCTTACAATGAGCAGTTCTTC
CASRHSGGPYNEQFF
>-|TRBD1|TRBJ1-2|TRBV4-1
TGCGCCAGCAGCCCAGGGGGGTTGGGGGAGGGCTACACCTTC
CASSPGGLGEGYTF
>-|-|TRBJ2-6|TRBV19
TGTGCCAGTACCCAGCCGACAGGCAACTCTGGGGCCAACGTCCTGACTTTC
CASTQPTGNSGANVLTF
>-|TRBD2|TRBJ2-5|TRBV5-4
TGTGCCAGCAGCTCCGGGACTAGCGGTCCGGCGGGGGAGACCCAGTACTTC
CASSSGTSGPAGETQYF
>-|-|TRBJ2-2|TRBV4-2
TGTGCCAGCAGCCGGACCGGGGAGCTGTTTTTT
CASSRTGELFF
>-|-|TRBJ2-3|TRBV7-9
TGTGCCAGCAGCCCCGGGGGATCTGCAGATACGCAGTATTTT
CASSPGGSADTQYF
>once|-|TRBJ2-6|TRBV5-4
TGTGCCAGCAGCTTTCTATCTGGGGCCAACGTCCTGACTTTC
CASSFLSGANVLTF
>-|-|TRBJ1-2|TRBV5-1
TGCGCCAGCAGCTTGGCCGGGGTAACAGGCTACACCTTC
CASSLAGVTGYTF
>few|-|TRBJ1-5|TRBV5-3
TGTGCCCTTGGGGGCAGGACCCTGTTGGAGTGGGAGCCCCAGCATTTT
CALGGRTLLEWEPQHF
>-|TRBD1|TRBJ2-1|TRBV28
TGTGCCAGCACCCCCGGGACAGGGGTGCACAATGAGCAGTTCTTC
CASTPGTGVHNEQFF
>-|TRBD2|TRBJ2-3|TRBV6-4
TGTGCCAGCAGTGACTCGAAATCTAGCGGGGGCCACACAGATACGCAGTATTTT
CASSDSKSSGGHTDTQYF
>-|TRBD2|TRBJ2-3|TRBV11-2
TGTGCCAGCAGCTCGGGACTAGCGGGACCTAGCACAGATACGCAGTATTTT
CASSSGLAGPSTDTQYF
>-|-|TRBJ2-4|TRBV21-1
TGTGCCAGCAGGACTAGCGGGGATCTAGCCAAAAACATTCAGTACTTC
CASRTSGDLAKNIQYF
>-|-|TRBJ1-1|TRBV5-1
TGCGCCAGCAGCTTGAACAGAATGAACACTGAAGCTTTCTTT
CASSLNRMNTEAFF
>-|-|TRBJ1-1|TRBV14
TGTGCCAGCAGCCAAAAAAAGAACACTGAAGCTTTCTTT
CASSQKKNTEAFF
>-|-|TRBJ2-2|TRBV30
TGTGCCTGGAGTAACCGACGTGGGGCCGGGGAGCTGTTTTTT
CAWSNRRGAGELFF
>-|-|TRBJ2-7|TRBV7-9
TGTGCCAGCAGCCAGACGGGCTACGAGCAGTACTTC
CASSQTGYEQYF
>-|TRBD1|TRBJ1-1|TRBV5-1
TGCGCCAGCAGCTCGGCTTGGGAATACAGGGGAATGAACACTGAAGCTTTCTTT
CASSSAWEYRGMNTEAFF
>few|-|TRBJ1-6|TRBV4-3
TGCGCCAGCAGCCAAGGGCAGATGGATTCACCCCTCCACTTT
CASSQGQMDSPLHF
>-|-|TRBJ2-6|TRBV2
TGTGCCAGCTCCCGGGCCAGCTCGGGGGCCAACGTCCTGACTTTC
CASSRASSGANVLTF